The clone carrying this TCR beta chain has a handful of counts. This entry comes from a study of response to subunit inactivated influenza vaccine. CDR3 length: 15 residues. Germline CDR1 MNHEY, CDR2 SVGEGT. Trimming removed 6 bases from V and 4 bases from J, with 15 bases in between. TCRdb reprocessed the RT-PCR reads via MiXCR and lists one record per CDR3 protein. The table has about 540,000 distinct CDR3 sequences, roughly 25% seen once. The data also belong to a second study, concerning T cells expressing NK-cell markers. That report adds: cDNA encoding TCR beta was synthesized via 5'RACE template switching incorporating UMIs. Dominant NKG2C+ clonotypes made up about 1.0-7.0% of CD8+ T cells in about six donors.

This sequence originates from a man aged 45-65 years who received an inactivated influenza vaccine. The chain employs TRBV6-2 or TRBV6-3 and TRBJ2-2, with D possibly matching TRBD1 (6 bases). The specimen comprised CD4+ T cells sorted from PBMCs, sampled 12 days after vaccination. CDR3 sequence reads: CASRKDRRTTGELFF. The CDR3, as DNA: TGTGCCAGCAGAAAGGACAGACGAACCACCGGGGAGCTGTTTTTT.